The T cell receptor (beta chain) under discussion was sequenced for a study of CD8+ T cells in alopecia areata. Overall study findings and caveats: Researchers report lesional scalp, most notably alopecia totalis/universalis, outstripped normal scalp in clonality.

Extraction of RNA preceded its reverse transcription into cDNA, which served as the sequencing template. Clones were sequenced by immunoSEQ multiplex PCR, and TCRdb holds only the in-frame ones, with some missing. Among roughly 32,000 clones, approximately 60% were seen once, and the ten largest hold under 20%. Peripheral blood and lesional scalp punch biopsies were taken from alopecia areata patients. Sorting of CD4+ and CD8+ T cells was performed on PBMCs. Germline V gene lookup returns CDR1 SSHAT and CDR2 FNYEAQ (reference sequence). The CDR3 contains 13 residues. This clone came up a few times. Its matching antigen is unknown. One end of the junction does not line up with germline, which may come from a read error.

Sample: NKG2D-high CD8+ T cells sorted from blood. The V and J genes are TRBV7-7 and TRBJ2-7, with 7 nucleotides matching TRBD1. The TCR comes from a human donor with alopecia areata. The CDR3 protein is CASSLTTGAEQYF. CDR3 sequence (DNA): TGTGCTAGCAGCTTAACTACAGGGGCCGAGCAGTACTTC.